Presented here are 5 T cell receptor beta chains from one specimen sequenced in a study of cytomegalovirus exposure and HLA in healthy donors. Primers for the PCR totalled 60 Vbeta and 13 Jbeta. Here immunoSEQ multiplex PCR was the method, and the copy in TCRdb shows in-frame clones only, minus some. The table has roughly 150,000 clones, approximately 83% seen once. The sequenced sample was PBMCs. These TCRs come from a middle-aged woman in good health and CMV-seronegative.

The rearrangement joins TRBV2 to TRBJ2-6; maybe TRBD2 (7 bases). CDR3 length equals 15 residues. Trimming took 8 bases from V and 3 from J, leaving 14 bases between them. The germline gives CDR1 SNHLY, CDR2 FYNNEI. CDR3 sequence reads: CASLGGRGGANVLTF. The CDR3 bases are TGTGCCAGCCTCGGGGGGCGCGGTGGGGCCAACGTCCTGACTTTC.

For the CDR3, the DNA is TGTGCCAGCAGTTACGTAGAAAACACTGAAGCTTTCTTT. Translating it yields CASSYVENTEAFF. The chain links TRBV6-5 to TRBJ1-1; no firm D call. Trimming removed 2 bases from V and 2 bases from J, with 6 bases in between. Germline loops: CDR1 MNHEY, CDR2 SVGAGI. The CDR3 is 13 amino acids.

The V and J genes are TRBV7-9 and TRBJ2-3; 7 bases map to TRBD1. Losses at the gene ends were 3 bases for V and 5 bases for J; bases not matched to a gene: 5. This CDR3 has 14 residues. Germline-derived CDR1 and CDR2 are SEHNR and FQNEAQ (reference sequence). The CDR3 region has the DNA TGTGCCAGCAGCTTTAGACAGGGTCAAGATACGCAGTATTTT. Its translation: CASSFRQGQDTQYF.

V is TRBV19 and J is TRBJ1-1; unclear D gene. This CDR3 region has 13 residues. Germline values: CDR1 LNHDA, CDR2 SQIVND (reference sequence). Trimming pared 5 bases from V and 5 bases from J, leaving 12 bases between. The CDR3 DNA reads TGTGCCAGTAGTCCCGGATGGAGGACTGAAGCTTTCTTT. It yields the protein CASSPGWRTEAFF.

This clone has only one observation. V and J are TRBV29-1 and TRBJ2-5; tentative D call: TRBD1 (6 bases). The V end was cut by 2 bases, the J end by 2 bases, with 6 bases between. In germline, CDR1 is SQVTM, CDR2 ANQGSEA. The CDR3 covers 12 residues. This CDR3 reads CSVERGQETQYF. The CDR3 DNA sequence: TGCAGCGTTGAAAGGGGGCAAGAGACCCAGTACTTC. Full variable domain (rest looked up from reference TRBV29-1 and TRBJ2-5): SAVISQKPSRDICQRGTSLTIQCQVDSQVTMMFWYRQQPGQSLTLIATANQGSEATYESGFVIDKFPISRPNLTFSTLTVSNMSPEDSSIYLCSVERGQETQYFGPGTRLLVL.